This T cell receptor beta chain is from a study of shared clonotypes between healthy human individuals. Study-wide results and caveats: Memory subsets generally showed smaller estimated richness than naive subsets did.

This CDR3 has 13 residues. V lost 8 bases and J 3 bases, leaving 13 bases between the germline ends. Germline loops: CDR1 MNHNS, CDR2 SASEGT. Notes on this clone: The antigen is unknown.

The assay used deep level. Per the study methods: Filtering differed, since immunoSEQ gave only junction sequences and no quality scores. Measured with immunoSEQ multiplex PCR; TCRdb has only the in-frame clones, and not every one. D and trimming were read from the DNA, whereas the V and J calls and clone size are those reported in that table. The sample yields around 200,000 clones, approximately 61% seen once. The sequenced material came from memory CD4+ T cells sorted from blood. Subset of the sample: CD45RA-negative fraction. This chain connects TRBV6-1 to TRBJ1-1; no clear D. This receptor was identified in a young man in good health. The CDR3 here is CASCLFAYTEAFF. The DNA for the CDR3 is TGTGCCAGCTGCCTCTTCGCCTACACTGAAGCTTTCTTT.